This entry describes one T cell receptor beta chain. The antigen is not known. No conserved phenylalanine or tryptophan ends this CDR3, so it is likely a read error. Each CDR3 protein gets one entry after TCRdb re-called the reads with MiXCR. The repertoire includes 680,000 or so distinct CDR3 sequences, about a third of them detected once, and 2.5% to 3.5% sits in the top ten. CDR1 is LNHDA, CDR2 SQIVND, per germline (reference sequence). With 4 bases removed from V and 2 bases from J, the gap between germline ends came to 12 bases. The CDR3 loop spans 14 amino acids. The data were obtained in a study of T cell repertoires in cytomegalovirus infection. On the study more broadly: A matching HLA type, together with CMV infection, was signaled by public TCR beta signatures.

The study's findings and limits: Summed frequency of shared TCR beta families picked out CMV carriers who also had the relevant HLA. Clonotype analysis showed dominance of the ex vivo response by HLA-C-restricted CMV-specific TCR beta clonotypes.

This rearrangement joins TRBV19 to TRBJ2-7; perhaps TRBD2 as D (5 bases). The source of this sequence is a human donor in good health (CMV status not recorded). Some clones in this sample may be carry-over from other donors' samples. The sample comprised PBMCs. In nucleotides, the CDR3 is TGTGCCAGTAGTACGGGGAAATCGACCTACGAGCAGTACTTA. Its protein product is CASSTGKSTYEQYL.